Presented here are 10 T cell receptor beta chains from one specimen sequenced in a study of CD8+ T cells in alopecia areata. Sequencing templates came from extracted RNA that was reverse transcribed into cDNA. Generated by immunoSEQ multiplex PCR, the TCRdb table keeps only in-frame clones and is missing some. The data hold about 190,000 clones, with about three fifths observed a single time. The treatment is: oral pan-JAK inhibitor, 5-10 mg twice daily. The input for sequencing was CD4+ T cells sorted from blood, taken at week 24, from a patient treated with tofacitinib. The receptors come from a human donor with alopecia areata.

This clone turned up a few times. The chain combines TRBV11-2 with TRBJ2-7, with D unresolved. The germline V gene encodes CDR1 SGHAT and CDR2 FQNNGV. The V and J ends lost 3 bases and 9 bases respectively, with 12 bases between them. The CDR3 has 12 residues. The CDR3 nucleotides are TGTGCCAGCAGCTTGGCAAAAGTTATGCAGTACTTC. Translated: CASSLAKVMQYF. Using reference TRBV11-2 and TRBJ2-7 for the parts outside the CDR3, the full variable domain is EAGVAQSPRYKIIEKRQSVAFWCNPISGHATLYWYQQILGQGPKLLIQFQNNGVVDDSQLPKDRFSAERLKGVDSTLKIQPAKLEDSAVYLCASSLAKVMQYFGPGTRLTVT.

The chain links TRBV13 to TRBJ2-5, with TRBD1 matching over 11 bases. This CDR3 is built from 13 residues. Germline-derived CDR1 and CDR2 are PRHDT and FYEKMQ (reference sequence). With 6 bases clipped from V and 5 bases from J, the junction kept 2 bases outside the gene matches. The CDR3 protein is CASRDRGQETQYF. The CDR3 DNA is TGTGCCAGCAGGGACAGGGGGCAGGAGACCCAGTACTTC.

The chain has TRBV5-1 and TRBJ2-3; D remains unclear. V was cut by 0 bases and J by 4 bases, with 6 bases left in between. This CDR3 contains 13 residues. The V gene's germline CDR1 is SGHRS and CDR2 YFSETQ. The DNA of the CDR3 is TGCGCCAGCAGCTTGGTTGGTGCAGATACGCAGTATTTT. Its protein product is CASSLVGADTQYF.

V gene TRBV5-1 combines with J gene TRBJ2-7, with TRBD1 identical over 11 bases. CDR1 SGHRS and CDR2 YFSETQ come from the germline V gene. There are 13 residues in the CDR3. Trimming removed 7 bases from V and 0 bases from J; junction bases left unmatched: 0. DNA for the CDR3: TGCGCCAGCGGACAGGGGGCCTCCTACGAGCAGTACTTC. Its protein product is CASGQGASYEQYF.

The rearrangement links TRBV7-7 to TRBJ2-1; weak D call: TRBD1 (5 bases). The V gene lost 5 bases and the J gene lost 0 bases, with 14 bases spanning the gap. This CDR3 has 16 residues. Per the germline V gene, CDR1 is SSHAT and CDR2 is FNYEAQ (reference sequence). CDR3 in amino acids: CASSPAGQSSYNEQFF. As DNA, the CDR3 is TGTGCCAGCAGCCCGGCAGGGCAAAGCTCCTACAATGAGCAGTTCTTC.

This sequence joins TRBV29-1 and TRBJ2-7, with 12 bases matching TRBD2. J lost 7 bases, V lost 2 bases, and 3 bases had no gene match. The CDR3 has 13 residues. CDR1 SQVTM and CDR2 ANQGSEA come from the germline V gene. Written as DNA, the CDR3 is TGCAGCGTTGAACTAGCGGGGGGGCCGGAGCAGTACTTC. It translates to CSVELAGGPEQYF.

This clone was seen a few times. This sample includes further DNA sequences coding for the same CDR3. This chain connects TRBV30 to TRBJ2-6; D uncertain. The V end lost 3 bases, the J end lost 1 base, and 4 bases lay between the germline ends. This CDR3 is 13 amino acids long. The germline V gene encodes CDR1 GTSNPN and CDR2 SVGIG (reference sequence). The CDR3 loop reads CAWRLSGANVLTF. CDR3 in DNA: TGTGCCTGGAGACTTTCTGGGGCCAACGTCCTGACTTTC.

This rearrangement joins TRBV9 to TRBJ1-6; 7 bases match TRBD1. Trimming at V came to 4 bases and at J to 7 bases, leaving 8 bases not matched to a gene. The germline V gene has CDR1 SGDLS and CDR2 YYNGEE. The CDR3 runs to 15 residues. The CDR3 DNA reads as TGTGCCAGCAGCCCTTCACAGGGGTCAAATTCACCCCTCCACTTT. This translates into CASSPSQGSNSPLHF.

The chain joins TRBV25-1 to TRBJ1-2; D not resolved. V was trimmed by 5 bases and J by 5 bases, leaving 18 bases between them. The CDR3 sequence is 15 residues long. Germline CDR1 reads MGHDK; CDR2 reads SYGVNS. The CDR3 bases are TGTGCCAGCAGTTTTTCGGGGAGGAATGGGTATGGCTACACCTTC. Amino acid sequence: CASSFSGRNGYGYTF.

CDR3 region: CASSDAVSTDTQYF. CDR3 nucleotides: TGTGCCAGCAGCGACGCGGTCAGCACAGATACGCAGTATTTT. The V and J genes are TRBV25-1 and TRBJ2-3; D call uncertain. The CDR3 has 14 amino acids. V lost 6 bases, J lost 0 bases, and 10 bases lay in between. Germline loops: CDR1 MGHDK, CDR2 SYGVNS.